This TCR beta chain stems from a study of T cell responses to AZD1222 COVID-19 vaccine. Germline CDR1 and CDR2: SGHAT and FQNNGV. V lost 5 bases and J lost 4, with 8 bases in between. The CDR3 totals 12 residues. Sequencing used immunoSEQ multiplex PCR; TCRdb keeps in-frame clones, though not all of them. This table has about 110,000 clones, roughly 92% appearing once. The receptor was derived from an adult who received the AZD1222 COVID-19 vaccine. Sequencing was performed on peripheral blood, taken 28 days after the second AZD1222 dose. This chain connects TRBV11-2 to TRBJ1-1; D not certain. Here the CDR3 DNA reads TGTGCCAGCAGCCATGAGGGCACTGAAGCTTTCTTT. It codes for CASSHEGTEAFF. The full variable domain, its missing parts supplied by reference TRBV11-2 and TRBJ1-1, is EAGVAQSPRYKIIEKRQSVAFWCNPISGHATLYWYQQILGQGPKLLIQFQNNGVVDDSQLPKDRFSAERLKGVDSTLKIQPAKLEDSAVYLCASSHEGTEAFFGQGTRLTVV.